One T cell receptor (beta chain) is described in this entry. Antigen unknown. The sample holds other DNA sequences that translate to the same CDR3. CDR3 size: 14 residues. Germline CDR1 reads SGHRS; CDR2 reads YFSETQ. J gave up 5 bases and V 0 bases, and 3 bases lay outside the gene matches. This entry belongs to a study of OX40 agonist ivuxolimab in advanced cancers. In the study overall: People in dose escalation had one of these cancers: hepatocellular carcinoma, melanoma, renal cell or head and neck cancer.

The assay was immunoSEQ multiplex PCR, and TCRdb's table has in-frame clones only and misses some. Of tens of thousands of clones listed, about 90% are singletons. Findings and limits, study-wide: Normalized T-cell clonal expansion was also low in some nonresponders.

The sequence was collected from an adult with an advanced solid tumor such as melanoma, head and neck, liver or kidney cancer. Sequenced material: CD4+ or CD8+ T cells sorted from blood, taken in a trial of the OX40 agonist ivuxolimab. J is TRBJ2-5 and V is TRBV5-1; the match to TRBD2 covers 8 bases. The CDR3 DNA sequence: TGCGCCAGCAGCTTGGGACTAGCGAAGGAGACCCAGTACTTC. It codes for CASSLGLAKETQYF.